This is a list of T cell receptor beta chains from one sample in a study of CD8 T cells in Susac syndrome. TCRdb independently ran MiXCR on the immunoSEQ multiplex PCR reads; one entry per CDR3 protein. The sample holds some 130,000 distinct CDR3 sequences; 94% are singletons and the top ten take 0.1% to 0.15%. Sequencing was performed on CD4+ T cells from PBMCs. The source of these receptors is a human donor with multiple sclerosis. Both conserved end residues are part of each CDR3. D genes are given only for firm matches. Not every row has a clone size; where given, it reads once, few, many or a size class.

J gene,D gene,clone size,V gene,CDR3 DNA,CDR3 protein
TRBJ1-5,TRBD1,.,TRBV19,TGTGCCGGCCGGACAGGGATTGGCAATCAGCCCCAGCATTTT,CAGRTGIGNQPQHF
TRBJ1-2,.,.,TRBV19,TGTGCCAGTAGTATTCAGGGTTCGAACTATGGCTACACCTTC,CASSIQGSNYGYTF
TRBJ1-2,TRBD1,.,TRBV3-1,TGTGCCAGCAGCCAAGAGAGGGGGCGAAACTATGGCTACACCTTC,CASSQERGRNYGYTF
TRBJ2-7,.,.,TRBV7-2,TGTGCCAGCAGACTGAGGGGGGTTCTCGACGAGCAGTACTTC,CASRLRGVLDEQYF
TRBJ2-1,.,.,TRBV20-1,TGCAGTGCTAGTGATCAGGGGAGTAACTCCTACAATGAGCAGTTCTTC,CSASDQGSNSYNEQFF
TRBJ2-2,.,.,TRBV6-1,TGTGCCAGCAGCAATACGGGCAGCTACACCGGGGAGCTGTTTTTT,CASSNTGSYTGELFF
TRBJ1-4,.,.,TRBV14,TGTGCCAGCAGCCAAGCAGGGTTGCCCATGGAACTGTTTTTT,CASSQAGLPMELFF
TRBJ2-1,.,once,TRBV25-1,TGTGCCAGCGGTGGGCAGGGAGTAACCTACAATGAGCAGTTCTTC,CASGGQGVTYNEQFF
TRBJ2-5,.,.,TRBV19,TGTGCCAGTAGGAATCAAGAGACCCAGTACTTC,CASRNQETQYF
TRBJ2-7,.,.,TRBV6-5,TGTGCCAGCAGTTACTCTGGTGCGGGCCCGCTCAATACCTACGAGCAGTACTTC,CASSYSGAGPLNTYEQYF
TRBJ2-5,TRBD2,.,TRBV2,TGTGCCAGCAGTGGAATTACTAGCGGAGAGACCCAGTACTTC,CASSGITSGETQYF
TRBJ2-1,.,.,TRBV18,TGTGCCAGCTCTCACAACAGATACAATGAGCAGTTCTTC,CASSHNRYNEQFF
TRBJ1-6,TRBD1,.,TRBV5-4,TGTGCCAGCAGCTTTCGGGACAGGGATTCACCCCTCCACTTT,CASSFRDRDSPLHF
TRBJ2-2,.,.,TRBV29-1,TGCAGCGCGGGACAAAAGAACACCGGGGAGCTGTTTTTT,CSAGQKNTGELFF
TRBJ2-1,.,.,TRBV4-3,TGCGCCAGCAGCCAAGCGGGAACAGGCAATGAGCAGTTCTTC,CASSQAGTGNEQFF
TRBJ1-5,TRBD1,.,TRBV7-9,TGTGCCAGCAGCTTAGCGGGACAGGGGGCAGGGCAGCCCCAGCATTTT,CASSLAGQGAGQPQHF
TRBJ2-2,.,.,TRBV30,TGTGCCTGGAGTTCAGAGCGAACGAACACCGGGGAGCTGTTTTTT,CAWSSERTNTGELFF
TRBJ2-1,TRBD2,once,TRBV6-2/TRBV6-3,TGTGCCAGCAGTTACGACCCGCTAGCGGGGGGGTACAATGAGCAGTTCTTC,CASSYDPLAGGYNEQFF
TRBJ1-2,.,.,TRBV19,TGTGCCAGTGATTCTGGGAGTACATATGGCTACACCTTC,CASDSGSTYGYTF
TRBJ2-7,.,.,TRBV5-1,TGCGCCAGCAGCCCTATTGGACAGCCCTACGAGCAGTACTTC,CASSPIGQPYEQYF
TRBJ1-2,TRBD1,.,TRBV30,TGTGCCTGGAGTGTAAGGACAGGGCATGGCTACACCTTC,CAWSVRTGHGYTF
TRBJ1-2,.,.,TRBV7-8,TGTGCCAGTCAGAGCGGACGGGGCCTAAGCCTAGTGAGGGGCTACACCTTC,CASQSGRGLSLVRGYTF
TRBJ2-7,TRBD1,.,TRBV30,TGTGCCTGGAGTGTAGGACAGGGACTGGACGAGCAGTACTTC,CAWSVGQGLDEQYF
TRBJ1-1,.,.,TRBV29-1,TGCAGCGGCTTAAGGGGGAAGGTGAACACTGAAGCTTTCTTT,CSGLRGKVNTEAFF
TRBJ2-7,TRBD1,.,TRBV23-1,TGCGCCAGCAGTCTCAACCGGGACAGACAAACCTACGAGCAGTACTTC,CASSLNRDRQTYEQYF
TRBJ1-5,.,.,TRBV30,TGTGCCTGGAGTCCGCCAGAATATCAGCCCCAGCATTTT,CAWSPPEYQPQHF
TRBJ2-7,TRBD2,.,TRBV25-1,TGTGCCAGCTCTCCCGAGCGGGGAGGCTACGAGCAGTACTTC,CASSPERGGYEQYF
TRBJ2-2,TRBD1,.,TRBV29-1,TGCAGCGTCCAACCGGGGGCAGGGGGCGACACCGGGGAGCTGTTTTTT,CSVQPGAGGDTGELFF
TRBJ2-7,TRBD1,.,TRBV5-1,TGCGCCAGCAGCGGGGACAGGACCCCCTACGAGCAGTACTTC,CASSGDRTPYEQYF
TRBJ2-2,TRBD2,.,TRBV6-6,TGTGCCAGCAGTTCTCTAGCGGGGGTTACCGGGGAGCTGTTTTTT,CASSSLAGVTGELFF
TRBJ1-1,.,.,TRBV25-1,TGTGCCAGCAGTTCCCCGGGCGGGGGGTTAGGAGATACTGAAGCTTTCTTT,CASSSPGGGLGDTEAFF
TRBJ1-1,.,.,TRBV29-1,TGCAGCGTTGGGGTAACGAACACTGAAGCTTTCTTT,CSVGVTNTEAFF
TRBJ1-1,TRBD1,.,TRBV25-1,TGTGCCAGCAGACCAGGGGGCCGGGGTAACACTGAAGCTTTCTTT,CASRPGGRGNTEAFF
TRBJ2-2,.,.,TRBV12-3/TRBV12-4,TGTGCCAGCAGTTTTAGCGGAATCAACACCGGGGAGCTGTTTTTT,CASSFSGINTGELFF
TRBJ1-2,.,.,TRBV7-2,TGTGCCAGCAGCTCCCGGTGGGGCGGCTACACCTTC,CASSSRWGGYTF
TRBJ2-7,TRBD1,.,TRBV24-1,TGTGCCACCAGTGATTTGCACAATCGACAGGGATCCTCCTACGAGCAGTACTTC,CATSDLHNRQGSSYEQYF
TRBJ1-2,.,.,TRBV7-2,TGTGCCACCCCGGAGCCGATAAGAAGTTATGGCTACACCTTC,CATPEPIRSYGYTF
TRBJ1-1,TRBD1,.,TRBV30,TGTGCCTGGCAATTCCAGGGGGGAACTGAAGCTTTCTTT,CAWQFQGGTEAFF
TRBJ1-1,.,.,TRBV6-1,TGTGCCAGCAGCCCCCCCCCGGACTGGTCGAGGAACACTGAAGCTTTCTTT,CASSPPPDWSRNTEAFF
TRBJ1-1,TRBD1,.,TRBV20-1,TGCAGTGCTAGAATGGGACAGACTAACACTGAAGCTTTCTTT,CSARMGQTNTEAFF
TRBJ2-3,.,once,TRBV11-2,TGTGCCAGCAGCTTCCAAGCGGTTAGCACAGATACGCAGTATTTT,CASSFQAVSTDTQYF
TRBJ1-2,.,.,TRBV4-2,TGTGCCAGCAGCCAAGATGGCAGGGCGAACTATGGCTACACCTTC,CASSQDGRANYGYTF
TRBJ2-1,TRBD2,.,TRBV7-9,TGTGCCAGCAGCTTACTGAGCGGGGGGCAGGAGCAGTTCTTC,CASSLLSGGQEQFF
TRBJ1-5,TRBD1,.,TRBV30,TGTGCCTGGAGTCGGGGACAGAGGGGTCAGCCCCAGCATTTT,CAWSRGQRGQPQHF
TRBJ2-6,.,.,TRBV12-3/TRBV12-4,TGTGCCAGCAGTCATTACCAGCCGGGACGGATATCCACTGGGGCCAACGTCCTGACTTTC,CASSHYQPGRISTGANVLTF
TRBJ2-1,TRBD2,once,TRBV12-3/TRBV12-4,TGTGCCAGCAGTTTAAAGGGACTAGCGGCACGCCAGTTCTTC,CASSLKGLAARQFF
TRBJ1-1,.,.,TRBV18,TGTGCCAGCTCACCAACGAAGACTGAAGCTTTCTTT,CASSPTKTEAFF
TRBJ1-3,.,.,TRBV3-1,TGTGCCAGCAGCCAAGTGAACAGTTACTCTGGAAACACCATATATTTT,CASSQVNSYSGNTIYF
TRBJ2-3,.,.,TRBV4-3,TGCGCCAGCAGCCAAGACGTCGGGGGAGGAGATACGCAGTATTTT,CASSQDVGGGDTQYF
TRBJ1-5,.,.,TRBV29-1,TGCAGCGTTGGAGGACACAATCAGCCCCAGCATTTT,CSVGGHNQPQHF